These 9 T cell receptor beta chains were sequenced from one sample in a study of Tregs in tolerant kidney transplant recipients (dated by TCRdb to about 2019). Their antigen targets remain unknown. Library preparation employed the immunoSEQ multiplex PCR assay. Drawn from immuneACCESS, this table holds only the in-frame rearrangements with V and J called that TCRdb kept. Clones are partly lost; checked studies trace under half to an unresolved V gene and leave the rest unexplained. The sample records fewer than 45,000 clones, 95% to 96% of which are singletons. About 0.36% of the sample lies in the top ten. Sequencing was performed on Tregs from blood cultured with allogeneic cells. These receptors originate from a human donor in good health.

This chain links TRBV6-5 with TRBJ2-2, with D unresolved. The CDR3 is 13 amino acids. Germline values: CDR1 MNHEY, CDR2 SVGAGI. V was pared by 4 bases and J by 7 bases, with 10 bases between. In DNA form, the CDR3 reads TGTGCCAGCAGTTCCGAATACGTCGGGGAGCTGTTTTTT. Its protein product is CASSSEYVGELFF.

The chain links TRBV9 to TRBJ2-3; TRBD2 might be the D (5 bases). There are 16 residues in the CDR3. The V gene's germline CDR1 is SGDLS and CDR2 YYNGEE. With 0 bases removed from V and 3 bases from J, the gap between germline ends came to 14 bases. The CDR3 loop is CASSVGRGKITDTQYF. The CDR3 DNA is TGTGCCAGCAGCGTAGGTCGGGGTAAGATTACAGATACGCAGTATTTT.

The chain joins TRBV5-1 to TRBJ2-7, with D perhaps assigned TRBD1 or TRBD2 (6 bases each). Deletions cut 4 bases from V and 0 bases from J, with 17 bases between. Germline V gene data show CDR1 as SGHRS and CDR2 as YFSETQ. This CDR3 is 16 amino acids long. CDR3 amino acids: CASSPLGGTSSYEQYF. CDR3 coding DNA: TGCGCCAGCAGCCCCCTGGGCGGGACAAGCTCCTACGAGCAGTACTTC.

The chain recombines TRBV7-2 with TRBJ2-3, with no clear D. The CDR3 length is 15 residues. Germline CDR1 SGHTA, CDR2 FQGNSA. V lost 5 bases and J 7 bases, leaving 19 bases between the germline ends. CDR3 DNA: TGTGCCAGCAGCCCGCGTTACCCTATGACAAATACGCAGTATTTT. This encodes CASSPRYPMTNTQYF.

This chain uses TRBV7-8 with TRBJ2-7; D tentatively fits TRBD1 or TRBD2 (6 bases each). Per germline, CDR1 SGHVS and CDR2 FQNEAQ. CDR3 length equals 16 residues. V was pared by 1 base and J by 3 bases, with 16 bases between. CDR3 DNA: TGTGCCAGCAGCTTAGAGGGGGGTATCCTCTTCTACGAGCAGTACTTC. Its protein product is CASSLEGGILFYEQYF. Complete variable domain (other parts from reference TRBV7-8 and TRBJ2-7): GAGVSQSPRYKVAKRGQDVALRCDPISGHVSLFWYQQALGQGPEFLTYFQNEAQLDKSGLPSDRFFAERPEGSVSTLKIQRTQQEDSAVYLCASSLEGGILFYEQYFGPGTRLTVT.

The V and J genes are TRBV11-1 and TRBJ2-7, with D perhaps being TRBD1 or TRBD2 (5 bases each). The CDR3 sequence is 17 residues long. V was trimmed by 1 base and J by 1 base, leaving 17 bases between them. Germline assignment: CDR1 SGHAT and CDR2 FQDESV (reference sequence). The CDR3 DNA sequence: TGTGCCAGCAGCTTAGTGGGGGTGAGGGCCGGATCCTACGAGCAGTACTTC. It yields the protein CASSLVGVRAGSYEQYF.

The chain recombines TRBV23-1 with TRBJ2-5; 9 bases line up with TRBD1. TRBV23-1 is flagged as an ORF with uncertain function. Trimming removed 1 base from V and 4 bases from J; junction bases left unmatched: 7. This CDR3 region has 16 residues. The CDR3, as DNA: TGCGCCAGCAGTCAATTCCGGGACAGGGTCGGAGAGACCCAGTACTTC. This encodes CASSQFRDRVGETQYF.

The V and J genes are TRBV11-2 and TRBJ2-3; D not resolved. Germline V CDR1 and CDR2: SGHAT, FQNNGV. This CDR3 spans 15 amino acids. V shed 1 base and J shed 3 bases, with 11 bases lying between them. The CDR3 protein is CASSLVGVETDTQYF. DNA of the CDR3: TGTGCCAGCAGCTTAGTTGGGGTAGAAACAGATACGCAGTATTTT.

J is TRBJ1-2 and V is TRBV11-3; D might be TRBD1 (5 bases). This CDR3 region has 13 residues. Germline V lookup: CDR1 SGHNT, CDR2 YENEEA. Between the trimmed V and J ends, which lost 3 bases and 4 bases, there was a span of 9 bases. CDR3 amino acids: CASSFDRGYGYTF. CDR3 nucleotide sequence: TGTGCCAGCAGCTTTGACAGAGGCTATGGCTACACCTTC.